Below, 2 T cell receptor beta chains from the same sample are listed, as sequenced in a study of cytomegalovirus exposure and HLA in healthy donors. Researchers ran the PCR with 60 Vbeta and 13 Jbeta primers. The method was immunoSEQ multiplex PCR; TCRdb's version includes in-frame clones alone and lacks a portion of them. The profile shows 85,000 to 130,000 clones, about 79% of them singletons. The sample consisted of PBMCs. Receptors originate from a young woman in good health and CMV-seronegative.

This chain links TRBV4-3 with TRBJ1-2, with D possibly being TRBD1 (5 bases). Between the trimmed V and J ends, which lost 5 bases and 1 base, there was a span of 14 bases. This CDR3 is 15 amino acids long. The germline CDR1 and CDR2 sequences are LGHNA and YSLEER. The CDR3 nucleotides are TGCGCCAGCAGCTCCAGAGGGGAGGGTAACTATGGCTACACCTTC. Amino acids: CASSSRGEGNYGYTF.

This clone appeared a few times. The chain carries TRBV11-2 and TRBJ2-1; D may be TRBD1 (6 bases). Germline lookup yields CDR1 SGHAT and CDR2 FQNNGV. This CDR3 spans 15 amino acids. V gave up 5 bases and J gave up 3 bases, with 14 bases separating them. DNA for the CDR3: TGTGCCAGCAGCGTCACAGGGACGAGCTACAATGAGCAGTTCTTC. Translating it yields CASSVTGTSYNEQFF. Using reference TRBV11-2 and TRBJ2-1 for the parts outside the CDR3, the full variable domain is EAGVAQSPRYKIIEKRQSVAFWCNPISGHATLYWYQQILGQGPKLLIQFQNNGVVDDSQLPKDRFSAERLKGVDSTLKIQPAKLEDSAVYLCASSVTGTSYNEQFFGPGTRLTVL.